This is a list of T cell receptor beta chains from one sample in a study of a mutant IDH1 vaccine in newly diagnosed glioma. Measured with immunoSEQ multiplex PCR; TCRdb has only the in-frame clones, and not every one. The data show tens of thousands of clones, nearly 90% seen once. These receptors lack a known antigen. Specimen: PBMCs, collected from a glioma patient whose treatment included an IDH1 peptide vaccine. The source is a woman in her fifties or sixties with glioma. CDR3s include the opening cysteine and the closing phenylalanine or tryptophan. The order of the fields is J gene, V gene, D gene, clone size, CDR3 protein, CDR3 DNA. D genes are given only for firm matches. Clone sizes are given selectively: once, few, many, or a class where the clone is expanded.

j_gene: TRBJ1-6; v_gene: TRBV10-3; d_gene: -; abundance: -; CDR3aa: CAIRGLGFDSPLHF; CDR3nt: TGTGCCATCCGGGGATTGGGTTTTGATTCACCCCTCCACTTT
j_gene: TRBJ2-7; v_gene: TRBV6-6; d_gene: -; abundance: -; CDR3aa: CASRAGTQGEQYF; CDR3nt: TGTGCCAGCAGAGCCGGGACTCAGGGCGAGCAGTACTTC
j_gene: TRBJ2-7; v_gene: TRBV6-5; d_gene: TRBD1; abundance: -; CDR3aa: CASSYWKPTGEYEQYF; CDR3nt: TGTGCCAGCAGTTACTGGAAACCGACAGGGGAGTACGAGCAGTACTTC
j_gene: TRBJ2-7; v_gene: TRBV19; d_gene: TRBD2; abundance: -; CDR3aa: CASNSGRAPYEQYF; CDR3nt: TGTGCCAGTAACAGCGGGAGAGCACCCTACGAGCAGTACTTC
j_gene: TRBJ1-5; v_gene: TRBV4-1; d_gene: -; abundance: -; CDR3aa: CASSPVPGARNQPQHF; CDR3nt: TGCGCCAGCAGCCCCGTACCGGGAGCGAGGAATCAGCCCCAGCATTTT
j_gene: TRBJ1-5; v_gene: TRBV5-1; d_gene: TRBD1; abundance: few; CDR3aa: CATGQGKSSSNQPQHF; CDR3nt: TGCGCCACCGGACAGGGGAAATCTTCTAGCAATCAGCCCCAGCATTTT
j_gene: TRBJ2-7; v_gene: TRBV11-2; d_gene: -; abundance: -; CDR3aa: CASSLELASTYEQYF; CDR3nt: TGTGCCAGCAGCTTAGAACTAGCCTCAACCTACGAGCAGTACTTC
j_gene: TRBJ1-4; v_gene: TRBV4-1; d_gene: TRBD1; abundance: -; CDR3aa: CASSHGTGGLGTNEKLFF; CDR3nt: TGCGCCAGCAGCCATGGGACAGGGGGTCTGGGAACTAATGAAAAACTGTTTTTT
j_gene: TRBJ1-1; v_gene: TRBV5-1; d_gene: -; abundance: few; CDR3aa: CASSLEGVEAFF; CDR3nt: TGCGCCAGCAGCTTGGAAGGGGTTGAAGCTTTCTTT
j_gene: TRBJ1-1; v_gene: TRBV5-4; d_gene: TRBD1; abundance: -; CDR3aa: CASSPEGAPMNTEAFF; CDR3nt: TGTGCCAGCAGCCCGGAGGGGGCGCCCATGAACACTGAAGCTTTCTTT
j_gene: TRBJ2-7; v_gene: TRBV5-6; d_gene: -; abundance: -; CDR3aa: CASSLIGYTWAEQYF; CDR3nt: TGTGCCAGCAGCTTGATCGGTTACACATGGGCCGAGCAGTACTTC
j_gene: TRBJ2-7; v_gene: TRBV6-6; d_gene: TRBD1; abundance: once; CDR3aa: CASSYSAGTGHPEQYF; CDR3nt: TGTGCCAGCAGTTACTCCGCCGGGACAGGGCATCCCGAGCAGTACTTC
j_gene: TRBJ2-6; v_gene: TRBV11-2; d_gene: -; abundance: -; CDR3aa: CASKPPGSGANVLTF; CDR3nt: TGTGCCAGCAAACCCCCTGGTTCTGGGGCCAACGTCCTGACTTTC
j_gene: TRBJ1-2; v_gene: TRBV30; d_gene: TRBD1; abundance: -; CDR3aa: CAWSVRDRLIGYTF; CDR3nt: TGTGCCTGGAGTGTCCGGGACAGGTTGATTGGCTACACCTTC
j_gene: TRBJ2-7; v_gene: TRBV6-1; d_gene: TRBD1; abundance: -; CDR3aa: CASSEPGQGVDEQYF; CDR3nt: TGTGCCAGCAGTGAACCGGGACAGGGGGTCGACGAGCAGTACTTC
j_gene: TRBJ1-5; v_gene: TRBV4-1; d_gene: -; abundance: -; CDR3aa: CASSQEGAGRQPQHF; CDR3nt: TGCGCCAGCAGCCAAGAAGGTGCGGGCCGACAGCCCCAGCATTTT
j_gene: TRBJ2-7; v_gene: TRBV2; d_gene: -; abundance: -; CDR3aa: CASSDYRDPYEQYF; CDR3nt: TGTGCCAGTTCAGACTACAGGGATCCCTACGAGCAGTACTTC